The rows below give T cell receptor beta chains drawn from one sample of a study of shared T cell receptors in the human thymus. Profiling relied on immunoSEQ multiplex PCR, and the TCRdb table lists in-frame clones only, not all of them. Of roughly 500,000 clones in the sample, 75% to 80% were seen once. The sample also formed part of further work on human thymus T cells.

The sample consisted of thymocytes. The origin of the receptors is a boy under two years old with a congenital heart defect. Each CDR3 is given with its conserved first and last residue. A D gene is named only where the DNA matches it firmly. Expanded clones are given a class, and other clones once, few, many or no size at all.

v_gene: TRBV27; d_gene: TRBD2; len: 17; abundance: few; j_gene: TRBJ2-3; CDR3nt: TGTGCCAGCAGTTCCCCACGGACTAGCGGGAGATCGGATACGCAGTATTTT; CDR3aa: CASSSPRTSGRSDTQYF
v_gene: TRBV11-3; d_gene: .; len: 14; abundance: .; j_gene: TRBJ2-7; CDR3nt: TGTGCCAGCAGCTTAAGGGACAACCTCTACGAGCAGTACTTC; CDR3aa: CASSLRDNLYEQYF
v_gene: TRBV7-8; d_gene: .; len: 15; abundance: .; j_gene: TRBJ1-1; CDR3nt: TGTGCCAGCACCCCCCTTGGGGGCACGGACACTGAAGCTTTCTTT; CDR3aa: CASTPLGGTDTEAFF
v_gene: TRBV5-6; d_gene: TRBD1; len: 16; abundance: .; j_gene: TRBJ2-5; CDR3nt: TGTGCCAGCAGCGCCCGGGACAGGGGGTGCCAAGAGACCCAGTACTTC; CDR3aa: CASSARDRGCQETQYF
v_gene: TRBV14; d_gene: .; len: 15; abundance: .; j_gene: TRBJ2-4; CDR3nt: TGTGCCAGCAGCCCGGGGAGGCAGGGGGGAAACATTCAGTACTTC; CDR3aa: CASSPGRQGGNIQYF
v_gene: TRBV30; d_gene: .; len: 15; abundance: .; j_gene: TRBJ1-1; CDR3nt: TGTGCCTGGTCCTACCCCGGACAGAACGCAGATGAAGCTTTCTTT; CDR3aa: CAWSYPGQNADEAFF
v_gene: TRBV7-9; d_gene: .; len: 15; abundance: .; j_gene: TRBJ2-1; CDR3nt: TGTGCCAGCAGCCATCGGAGTTGCCCCTACAATGAGCAGTTCTTC; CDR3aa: CASSHRSCPYNEQFF
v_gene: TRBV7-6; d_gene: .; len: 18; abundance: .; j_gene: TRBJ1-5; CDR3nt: TGTGCCAGCAGCCCAAGGGCCGGCGGGGCTTTGGACAATCAGCCCCAGCATTTT; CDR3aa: CASSPRAGGALDNQPQHF
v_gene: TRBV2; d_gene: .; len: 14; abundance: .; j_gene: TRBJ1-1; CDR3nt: TGTGCCAGCAGTGACAGGGTTAGGAACACTGAAGCTTTCTTT; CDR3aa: CASSDRVRNTEAFF
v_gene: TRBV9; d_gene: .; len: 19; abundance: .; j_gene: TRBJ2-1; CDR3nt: TGTGCCAGCAGCACCCGGACAGGGGGCTTTAGCGGGAGGGCCGGTGAGCAGTTCTTC; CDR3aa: CASSTRTGGFSGRAGEQFF
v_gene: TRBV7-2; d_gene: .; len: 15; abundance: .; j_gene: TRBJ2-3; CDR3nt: TGTGCCAGCAGCCCGACCGGACGGGGAACAGATACGCAGTATTTT; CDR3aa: CASSPTGRGTDTQYF
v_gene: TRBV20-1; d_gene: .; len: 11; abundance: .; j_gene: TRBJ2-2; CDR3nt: TGCAGTGCCAGTCTTGGGGCGGCCCTGTTTTTT; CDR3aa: CSASLGAALFF
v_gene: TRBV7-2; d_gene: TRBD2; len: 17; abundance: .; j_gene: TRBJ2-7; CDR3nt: TGTGCCAGCAGCTTACGGGCGGCTAGCGGGGCCCCCTACGAGCAGTACTTC; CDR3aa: CASSLRAASGAPYEQYF
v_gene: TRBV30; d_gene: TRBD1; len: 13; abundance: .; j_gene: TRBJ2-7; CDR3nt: TGTGCCTGGAGTGTACAGGGGGCGGGGGAGCAGTACTTC; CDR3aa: CAWSVQGAGEQYF
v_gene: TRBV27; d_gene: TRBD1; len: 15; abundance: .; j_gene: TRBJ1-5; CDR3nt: TGTGCCAGCAGTTCCGGACAGGGGTTAAAACAGCCCCAGCATTTT; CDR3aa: CASSSGQGLKQPQHF
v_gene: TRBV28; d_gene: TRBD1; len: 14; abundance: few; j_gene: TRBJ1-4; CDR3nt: TGTGCCAGCAGTTCCCGGACAGGGTGCGAAAAACTGTTTTTT; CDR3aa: CASSSRTGCEKLFF
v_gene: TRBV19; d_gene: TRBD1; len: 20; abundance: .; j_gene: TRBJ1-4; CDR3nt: TGTGCCAGTAGTATGGAAAAGGGGACAGGGTTAAGGTCTACTAATGAAAAACTGTTTTTT; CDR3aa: CASSMEKGTGLRSTNEKLFF
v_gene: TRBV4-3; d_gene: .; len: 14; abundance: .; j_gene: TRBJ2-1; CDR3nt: TGCGCCAGCAGCCAAGATCAGGCTGAAGATGAGCAGTTCTTC; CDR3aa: CASSQDQAEDEQFF
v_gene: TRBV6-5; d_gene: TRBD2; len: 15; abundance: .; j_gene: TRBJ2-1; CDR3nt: TGTGCCAGCAGTGGACTAGCGGGAGCCCACAATGAGCAGTTCTTC; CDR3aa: CASSGLAGAHNEQFF
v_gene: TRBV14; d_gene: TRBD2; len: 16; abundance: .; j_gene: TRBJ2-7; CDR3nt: TGTGCCAGCAGCCAAGGGCTAGCGGGAGTACACTACGAGCAGTACTTC; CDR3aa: CASSQGLAGVHYEQYF
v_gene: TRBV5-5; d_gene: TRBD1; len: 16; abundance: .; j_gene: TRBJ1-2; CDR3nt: TGTGCCAGCAGCCATTGGCCGTTTAGGGACAGCTATGGCTACACCTTC; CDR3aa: CASSHWPFRDSYGYTF
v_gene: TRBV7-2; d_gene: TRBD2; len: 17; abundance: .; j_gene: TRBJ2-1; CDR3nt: TGTGCCAGCAGCTATAGGAGGCGGGAGTTTGATTGGGATGAGCAGTTCTTC; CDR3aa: CASSYRRREFDWDEQFF
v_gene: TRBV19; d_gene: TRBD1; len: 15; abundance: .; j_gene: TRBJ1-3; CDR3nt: TGTGCCAGTAGAGGACAGGGGGTCTCTGGAAACACCATATATTTT; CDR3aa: CASRGQGVSGNTIYF
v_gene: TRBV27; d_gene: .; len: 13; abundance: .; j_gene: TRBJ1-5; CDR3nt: TGTGCCAGCAGTGCCGGGTCCGATCAGCCCCAGCATTTT; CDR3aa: CASSAGSDQPQHF
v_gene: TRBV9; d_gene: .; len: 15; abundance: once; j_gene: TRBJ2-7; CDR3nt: TGTGCCAGCAGCGGCCGGGACAAACTTTCCTACGAGCAGTACTTC; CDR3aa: CASSGRDKLSYEQYF
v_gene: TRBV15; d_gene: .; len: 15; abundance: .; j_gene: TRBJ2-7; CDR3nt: TGTGCCACCAGCAGAGCCGTTGTGCGCCGCTACGAGCAGTACTTC; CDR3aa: CATSRAVVRRYEQYF
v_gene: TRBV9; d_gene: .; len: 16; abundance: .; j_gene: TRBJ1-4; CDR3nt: TGTGCCAGCAGCGTAAAGAGGAAGGAAGCTAATGAAAAACTGTTTTTT; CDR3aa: CASSVKRKEANEKLFF
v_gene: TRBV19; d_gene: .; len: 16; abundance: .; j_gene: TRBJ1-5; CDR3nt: TGTGCCAGTACTGATGGGCCAGATTATAGCAATCAGCCCCAGCATTTT; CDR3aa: CASTDGPDYSNQPQHF
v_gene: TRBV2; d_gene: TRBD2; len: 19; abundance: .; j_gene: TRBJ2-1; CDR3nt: TGTGCCAGCAGTGTTCGTTGGACTAGCGGGAGCCCGACGGCGAATGAGCAGTTCTTC; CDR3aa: CASSVRWTSGSPTANEQFF
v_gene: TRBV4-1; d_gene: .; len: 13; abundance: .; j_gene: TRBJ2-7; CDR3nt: TGCGCCAGCAGCCAAGATCTCGCCTACGAGCAGTACTTC; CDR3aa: CASSQDLAYEQYF
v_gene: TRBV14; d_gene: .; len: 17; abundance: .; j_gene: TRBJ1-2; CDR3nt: TGTGCCAGCAGCCAAGATGCCGTGGGAGAGGTTAACTATGGCTACACCTTC; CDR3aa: CASSQDAVGEVNYGYTF